The 9 T cell receptor beta chains in this list originate from one sample, sequenced in a study of T cell repertoires in cytomegalovirus infection. These TCRs' antigens remain unknown. In TCRdb, the reads were re-called with MiXCR into one record per CDR3 protein. The data show hundreds of thousands of distinct CDR3 sequences, with about a third seen just once and around an eighth held by the top ten. The sample consisted of cultured CD8+ T cells from PBMCs, taken from culture after CMV antigen stimulation. Receptors originate from a human donor in good health (CMV status not recorded). Some clones in this sample may be carry-over from other donors' samples.

The chain recombines TRBV7-3 with TRBJ2-1; a possible D gene is TRBD1 (6 bases). The CDR3 is made up of 14 amino acids. The V gene lost 2 bases and the J gene lost 8 bases, with 13 bases spanning the gap. CDR1 is SGHTA and CDR2 is FQGTGA in the germline V gene. CDR3 sequence (DNA): TGTGCCAGCAGCTTAGTGGGGGCGCTGGATGAGCAGTTCTTC. Its protein is CASSLVGALDEQFF.

CDR3 sequence reads: CASSPDGLTDTQYF. The CDR3 nucleotides are TGTGCCAGCAGCCCGGACGGACTCACAGATACGCAGTATTTT. The chain couples TRBV7-3 to TRBJ2-3; D is perhaps TRBD2 (5 bases). CDR1 SGHTA and CDR2 FQGTGA come from the germline V gene. Trimming removed 5 bases from V and 2 bases from J, with 11 bases in between. The CDR3 spans 14 residues.

This clonotype was picked up a small number of times. This chain uses TRBV6-2 or TRBV6-3 with TRBJ1-1; no firm D call. This CDR3 spans 13 amino acids. Trimming took off 8 bases at V and 0 bases at J, with 10 bases between the two ends. CDR1 is MNHEY and CDR2 is SVGEGT in the germline V gene. Here the CDR3 DNA reads TGTGCCAGCGGGAACGGAATGAACACTGAAGCTTTCTTT. Translated: CASGNGMNTEAFF.

This clonotype was recorded a few times. This chain uses TRBV6-2 or TRBV6-3 with TRBJ1-1; TRBD1 is a possible D gene (5 bases). Trimming cost V 0 bases and J 3 bases, with 11 bases left between them. The CDR3 spans 15 residues. Germline-derived CDR1 and CDR2 are MNHEY and SVGEGT. The CDR3 loop is CASSYSRGSHTEAFF. Here the CDR3 DNA reads TGTGCCAGCAGTTACTCGCGGGGCAGCCACACTGAAGCTTTCTTT.

A few counts support this clonotype. This chain links TRBV7-6 with TRBJ2-7, with a weak D call TRBD2 (7 bases). CDR3 size: 15 residues. Trimming took off 1 base at V and 3 bases at J, with 13 bases between the two ends. Germline V lookup: CDR1 SGHVS, CDR2 FNYEAQ. This CDR3 is CASSLVGGAIYEQYF. The CDR3 DNA sequence: TGTGCCAGCAGCTTAGTGGGGGGGGCCATCTACGAGCAGTACTTC.

V usage is TRBV20-1 and J usage is TRBJ2-1; weak D call: TRBD2 (5 bases). Trimming took off 8 bases at V and 2 bases at J, with 16 bases between the two ends. Germline V gene lookup returns CDR1 DFQATT and CDR2 SNEGSKA (reference sequence). The CDR3 is made up of 14 amino acids. The CDR3 sequence: CSSPLTRAYNEQFF. The CDR3 DNA reads as TGCAGTTCCCCGCTAACTAGGGCCTACAATGAGCAGTTCTTC.

This clonotype was detected once. As DNA, the CDR3 is TGTGCCAGCATGCAAGGGGACTCAGATCAGCCCCAGCATTTT. Translation gives CASMQGDSDQPQHF. This chain links TRBV2 with TRBJ1-5, with TRBD1 as a possible D gene (5 bases). The CDR3 is made up of 14 amino acids. Germline lookup yields CDR1 SNHLY and CDR2 FYNNEI. Trimming took 7 bases from V and 5 from J, leaving 15 bases between them.

The chain recombines TRBV12-3 or TRBV12-4 with TRBJ1-1; tentatively, D is TRBD1 (5 bases). The V gene lost 4 bases and the J gene lost 1 base, with 10 bases spanning the gap. This CDR3 contains 14 residues. This CDR3 is CASSWGTWNTEAFF. CDR3 sequence (DNA): TGTGCCAGCAGTTGGGGGACGTGGAACACTGAAGCTTTCTTT.

This clonotype has only a few counts. The chain has TRBV7-2 and TRBJ1-1; D is uncertain. V dropped 7 bases and J dropped 11 bases, with 11 bases sitting between them. The CDR3 has 10 amino acids. The germline V gene encodes CDR1 SGHTA and CDR2 FQGNSA. CDR3 region: CASILYPAFF. The CDR3 DNA is TGTGCCAGCATCCTTTACCCCGCTTTCTTT.